The source of this T cell receptor (beta chain) is a study of T cell changes during pregnancy in multiple sclerosis. TCRdb's table, derived via immunoSEQ multiplex PCR, lists solely in-frame clones and lacks some. The sample lists about 41,000 clones; roughly nine tenths were seen once. Deletions cut 3 bases from V and 0 bases from J, with 12 bases between. The CDR3 has 16 amino acids. The germline gives CDR1 KGHSH, CDR2 LQKENI. The starting material was CD4+ T cells from peripheral blood mononuclear cells, obtained in the first trimester of pregnancy. The TCR originated in a female donor with multiple sclerosis, enrolled in a pregnancy study. The V call is TRBV18, the J call TRBJ2-1, with D perhaps TRBD1 (5 bases). The CDR3 nucleotides read TGTGCCAGCTCACCCCGGACACTGAGCTCCTACAATGAGCAGTTCTTC. Encoded protein: CASSPRTLSSYNEQFF.